These 20 T cell receptor beta chains originate from one sample sequenced in a study of graft-versus-host responses after intestinal transplantation. Antigens for these TCRs are unknown. Assay used: immunoSEQ multiplex PCR; TCRdb lists only in-frame clones, some missing. The sample contains approximately 110,000 clones, around 94% of which appear only once. Sequencing used unstimulated CD4+ T cells sorted from spleen or lymph node cells, obtained before transplant. These receptors were collected from a human donor who was the organ donor for an intestinal transplant.

The chain uses TRBV5-6 and TRBJ1-1; unclear D gene. CDR3 length: 13 amino acids. The germline CDR1 and CDR2 sequences are SGHDT and YYEEEE. The V end was cut by 4 bases, the J end by 0 bases, with 7 bases between. The chain's CDR3 is CASSPVVNTEAFF. The DNA for the CDR3 is TGTGCCAGCAGCCCAGTAGTGAACACTGAAGCTTTCTTT.

V usage is TRBV6-1 and J usage is TRBJ2-1; no clear D gene. Germline CDR1 reads MNHNS; CDR2 reads SASEGT. This CDR3 is built from 15 residues. V lost 3 bases, J lost 7 bases, and 16 bases lay in between. DNA for the CDR3: TGTGCCAGCAGTGATTTGGCACAACCGAATAATGAGCAGTTCTTC. This encodes CASSDLAQPNNEQFF.

This rearrangement joins TRBV5-1 to TRBJ2-7, with TRBD2 matching 15 bases. Germline V lookup: CDR1 SGHRS, CDR2 YFSETQ. The CDR3 is made up of 14 amino acids. With 7 bases clipped from V and 6 bases from J, the junction kept 5 bases outside the gene matches. The CDR3 DNA is TGCGCCAGCTCTACGGGACTAGCGGGAGGCGAGCAGTACTTC. This codes for CASSTGLAGGEQYF.

This clone has only one observation. V usage is TRBV6-1 and J usage is TRBJ2-5; unclear D gene. Germline V gene sequence: CDR1 MNHNS, CDR2 SASEGT. The length of the CDR3 is 14 residues. V lost 5 bases to trimming and J lost 2 bases, with 12 bases between them. The CDR3 here is CASSLHQTQETQYF. CDR3 DNA: TGTGCCAGCAGTCTACACCAGACTCAAGAGACCCAGTACTTC.

The rearrangement links TRBV5-1 to TRBJ1-4; D is uncertain. V was shortened by 1 base and J by 6 bases, with 19 bases between the two germline ends. The CDR3 is made up of 17 amino acids. Germline V lookup: CDR1 SGHRS, CDR2 YFSETQ. CDR3 DNA sequence: TGCGCCAGCAGCTTGTCCGGGTCGGGCCTAAAGGATGAAAAACTGTTTTTT. The encoded protein is CASSLSGSGLKDEKLFF.

V is TRBV30 and J is TRBJ1-5; D is unclear. V gave up 3 bases and J gave up 5 bases, with 17 bases separating them. The CDR3 is made up of 15 amino acids. Germline values: CDR1 GTSNPN, CDR2 SVGIG (reference sequence). The CDR3 loop reads CAWSASGRAHQPQHF. As DNA, the CDR3 is TGTGCCTGGAGCGCCTCGGGCAGAGCTCATCAGCCCCAGCATTTT.

This clone was found once. V is TRBV19 and J is TRBJ2-3, with 12 nucleotides matching TRBD2. Germline V gene data show CDR1 as LNHDA and CDR2 as SQIVND (reference sequence). The length of the CDR3 is 16 residues. Trimming cost V 5 bases and J 6 bases; bases outside gene matches: 9. CDR3 in amino acids: CASSRGLAGGLDTQYF. The CDR3 DNA follows: TGTGCCAGTAGTCGTGGTCTAGCGGGAGGGTTGGATACGCAGTATTTT. Complete variable domain (other parts from reference TRBV19 and TRBJ2-3): DGGITQSPKYLFRKEGQNVTLSCEQNLNHDAMYWYRQDPGQGLRLIYYSQIVNDFQKGDIAEGYSVSREKKESFPLTVTSAQKNPTAFYLCASSRGLAGGLDTQYFGPGTRLTVL.

This clone came up a few times. The rearrangement joins TRBV5-4 to TRBJ1-1; D remains ambiguous. The V end was cut by 0 bases, the J end by 5 bases, with 5 bases between. Germline-derived CDR1 and CDR2 are SGHNT and YYREEE (reference sequence). The CDR3 covers 12 residues. The CDR3 is CASSLVGTEAFF. The CDR3 nucleotides read TGTGCCAGCAGCTTGGTGGGTACTGAAGCTTTCTTT.

This chain connects TRBV7-2 to TRBJ2-7, with D maybe TRBD2 (5 bases). V was cut by 4 bases and J by 2 bases, with 6 bases left in between. The CDR3 contains 12 residues. Germline V gene sequence: CDR1 SGHTA, CDR2 FQGNSA. The DNA for the CDR3 is TGTGCCAGCAGCTCGGAGGCCTACGAGCAGTACTTC. This sequence encodes CASSSEAYEQYF.

This clone has just one count. The chain employs TRBV7-9 and TRBJ2-5; D is possibly TRBD2 (7 bases). The CDR3 is 14 amino acids. Trimming removed 2 bases from V and 3 bases from J, with 10 bases in between. CDR1 SEHNR and CDR2 FQNEAQ come from the germline V gene (reference sequence). CDR3 loop: CASSLRGGKETQYF. CDR3 bases: TGTGCCAGCAGCTTAAGGGGGGGGAAAGAGACCCAGTACTTC. Full variable domain (remainder filled in from reference TRBV7-9 and TRBJ2-5): DTGVSQNPRHKITKRGQNVTFRCDPISEHNRLYWYRQTLGQGPEFLTYFQNEAQLEKSRLLSDRFSAERPKGSFSTLEIQRTEQGDSAMYLCASSLRGGKETQYFGPGTRLLVL.

The CDR3 coding sequence is TGTGCCAGCAGTTCGGACAGGGGCGTACACCTCTATGGCTACACCTTC. This gives the protein CASSSDRGVHLYGYTF. The chain carries TRBV28 and TRBJ1-2, with 9 bases lining up with TRBD1. The V and J ends lost 4 bases and 4 bases, in that order; junction bases with no gene match: 10. This CDR3 has 16 amino acids. Looked up from germline, CDR1 is MDHEN and CDR2 is SYDVKM.

This chain joins TRBV19 and TRBJ2-2; D gene uncertain. The CDR3 spans 16 residues. Trimming removed 0 bases at V and 0 bases at J, with 8 bases between. The V gene's germline CDR1 is LNHDA and CDR2 SQIVND (reference sequence). The CDR3 spells CASSIEASPNTGELFF. The CDR3 bases are TGTGCCAGTAGTATAGAGGCCTCCCCGAACACCGGGGAGCTGTTTTTT.

This chain uses TRBV10-3 with TRBJ2-4; TRBD1 might be the D (6 bases). Per the germline V gene, CDR1 is ENHRY and CDR2 is SYGVKD. Trimming removed 0 bases from V and 0 bases from J, with 6 bases in between. The CDR3 length is 15 residues. The CDR3 sequence is CAISESGAAKNIQYF. The CDR3 bases are TGTGCCATCAGTGAGTCGGGGGCAGCCAAAAACATTCAGTACTTC.

The J gene is TRBJ1-2, the V gene TRBV5-6; possibly TRBD1 for D (6 bases). The CDR3 totals 13 residues. Germline V gene sequence: CDR1 SGHDT, CDR2 YYEEEE. Trimming stripped 2 bases from V and 5 bases from J, with 10 bases between. CDR3 in DNA: TGTGCCAGCAGCTTCGTCCAGGGGTATGGCTACACCTTC. Amino acid sequence: CASSFVQGYGYTF.

The chain is built from TRBV30 and TRBJ2-3; D is ambiguous. This CDR3 is 13 amino acids long. V was trimmed by 4 bases and J by 7 bases, leaving 15 bases between them. Germline V gene lookup returns CDR1 GTSNPN and CDR2 SVGIG (reference sequence). Here the CDR3 DNA reads TGTGCCTGGACCACGAGAGCCGGGTATACGCAGTATTTT. Its protein is CAWTTRAGYTQYF.

The V and J genes are TRBV11-2 and TRBJ2-6; D gene unclear. The CDR3 runs 13 residues. Germline lookup yields CDR1 SGHAT and CDR2 FQNNGV. Trimming pared 3 bases from V and 4 bases from J, leaving 4 bases between. CDR3 residues: CASSFMGANVLTF. CDR3 bases: TGTGCCAGCAGCTTTATGGGGGCCAACGTCCTGACTTTC.

V gene TRBV7-9 combines with J gene TRBJ1-2; D is uncertain. There are 11 residues in the CDR3. Germline loops: CDR1 SEHNR, CDR2 FQNEAQ (reference sequence). Trimming cost V 5 bases and J 6 bases, with 7 bases left between them. The DNA of the CDR3 is TGTGCCAGCAGCGGGAGAGATGGCTACACCTTC. Translated, it gives CASSGRDGYTF.

The CDR3 DNA sequence: TGTGCCAGCAGTTATGATGTCGGGACTAGCGTTACCTACGAGCAGTACTTC. Its protein product is CASSYDVGTSVTYEQYF. The gene calls are TRBV28 and TRBJ2-7; 10 positions match TRBD2. CDR1 MDHEN and CDR2 SYDVKM come from the germline V gene. The CDR3 contains 17 residues. V lost 4 bases and J lost 2; bases outside the gene matches: 11.

This CDR3 reads CASSQDAEGVYQPQHF. Written as DNA, the CDR3 is TGCGCCAGCAGCCAAGATGCGGAGGGTGTGTATCAGCCCCAGCATTTT. This chain links TRBV4-1 with TRBJ1-5; D remains ambiguous. The CDR3 covers 16 residues. The germline V and J ends were trimmed by 0 bases and 5 bases, with 14 bases remaining between them. The germline V gene encodes CDR1 MGHRA and CDR2 YSYEKL.

V is TRBV10-3 and J is TRBJ2-1; 8 bases align to TRBD2. The CDR3 runs 15 residues. The V gene's germline CDR1 is ENHRY and CDR2 SYGVKD. Unmatched junction bases numbered 8, after V lost 6 bases and J lost 4 bases. CDR3 region: CAISIVAGPYNEQFF. DNA of the CDR3: TGTGCCATCAGCATCGTAGCGGGACCTTACAATGAGCAGTTCTTC.